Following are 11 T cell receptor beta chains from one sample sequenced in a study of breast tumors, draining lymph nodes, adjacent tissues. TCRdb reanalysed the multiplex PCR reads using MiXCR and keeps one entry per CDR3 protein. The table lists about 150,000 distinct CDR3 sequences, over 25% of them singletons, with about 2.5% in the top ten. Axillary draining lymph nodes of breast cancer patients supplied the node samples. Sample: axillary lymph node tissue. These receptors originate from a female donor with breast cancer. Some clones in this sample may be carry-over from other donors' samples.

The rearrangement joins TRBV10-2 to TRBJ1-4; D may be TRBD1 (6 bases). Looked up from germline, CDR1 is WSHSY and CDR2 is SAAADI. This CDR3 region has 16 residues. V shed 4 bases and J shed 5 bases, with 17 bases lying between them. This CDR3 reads CASSVRPDSRNEKLFF. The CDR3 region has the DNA TGCGCCAGCAGTGTTAGACCGGACAGTCGAAATGAAAAACTGTTTTTT.

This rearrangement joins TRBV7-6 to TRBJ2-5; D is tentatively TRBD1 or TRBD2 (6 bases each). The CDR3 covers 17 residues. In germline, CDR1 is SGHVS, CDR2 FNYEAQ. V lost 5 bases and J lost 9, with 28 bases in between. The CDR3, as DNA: TGTGCCAGCAGCGAGGTGTTGGTGGCAGGGGCGGGGAAGCCCCAGTACTTC. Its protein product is CASSEVLVAGAGKPQYF.

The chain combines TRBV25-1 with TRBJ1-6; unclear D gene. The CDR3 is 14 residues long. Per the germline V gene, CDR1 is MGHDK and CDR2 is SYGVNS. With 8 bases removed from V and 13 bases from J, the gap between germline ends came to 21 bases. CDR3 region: CASPTPDGISPLHF. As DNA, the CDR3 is TGTGCCAGCCCCACTCCGGACGGGATTTCCCCCCTCCACTTT. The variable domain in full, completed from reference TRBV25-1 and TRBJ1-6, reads EADIYQTPRYLVIGTGKKITLECSQTMGHDKMYWYQQDPGMELHLIHYSYGVNSTEKGDLSSESTVSRIRTEHFPLTLESARPSHTSQYLCASPTPDGISPLHFGNGTRLTVT.

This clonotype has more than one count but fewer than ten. The CDR3 region is CASSHGGRYEQYF. CDR3 in DNA: TGTGCCAGCAGTCACGGGGGCCGGTACGAGCAGTACTTC. V gene TRBV6-2 or TRBV6-3 combines with J gene TRBJ2-7, with D possibly called TRBD1 or TRBD2 (6 bases each). The CDR3 consists of 13 residues. Germline CDR1 and CDR2: MNHEY and SVGEGT. Trimming shortened V by 5 bases and J by 4 bases, and 12 bases separated the two germline ends.

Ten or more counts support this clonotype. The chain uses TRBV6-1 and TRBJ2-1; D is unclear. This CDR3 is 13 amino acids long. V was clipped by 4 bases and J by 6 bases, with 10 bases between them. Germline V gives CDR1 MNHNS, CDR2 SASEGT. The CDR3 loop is CASSVSVPNEQFF. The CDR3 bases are TGTGCCAGCAGTGTATCCGTACCCAATGAGCAGTTCTTC.

CDR3 sequence reads: CASSGVNTTNEKLFF. The CDR3 region has the DNA TGTGCCAGCAGCGGGGTCAATACAACTAATGAAAAACTGTTTTTT. This rearrangement joins TRBV2 to TRBJ1-4, with D hard to call. This CDR3 is built from 15 residues. Trimming pared 6 bases from V and 0 bases from J, leaving 11 bases between. Germline-derived CDR1 and CDR2 are SNHLY and FYNNEI. Variable domain in full (rest from reference TRBV2 and TRBJ1-4): EPEVTQTPSHQVTQMGQEVILRCVPISNHLYFYWYRQILGQKVEFLVSFYNNEISEKSEIFDDQFSVERPDGSNFTLKIRSTKLEDSAMYFCASSGVNTTNEKLFFGSGTQLSVL.

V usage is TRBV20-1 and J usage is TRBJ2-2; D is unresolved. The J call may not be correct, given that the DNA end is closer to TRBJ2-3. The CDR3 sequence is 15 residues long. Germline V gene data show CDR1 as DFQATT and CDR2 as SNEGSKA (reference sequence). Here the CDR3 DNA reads TGCAGTGCTAGAGCTAGGGATCCCGGCACAGATACGCAGTATTTT. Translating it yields CSARARDPGTDTQYF.

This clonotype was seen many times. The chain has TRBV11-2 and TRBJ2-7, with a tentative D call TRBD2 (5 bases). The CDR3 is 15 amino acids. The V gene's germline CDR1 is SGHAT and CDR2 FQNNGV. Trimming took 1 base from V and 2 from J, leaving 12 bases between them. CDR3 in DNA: TGTGCCAGCAGCTTAGTTGGAGGCAGTACCTACGAGCAGTACGTC. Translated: CASSLVGGSTYEQYV.

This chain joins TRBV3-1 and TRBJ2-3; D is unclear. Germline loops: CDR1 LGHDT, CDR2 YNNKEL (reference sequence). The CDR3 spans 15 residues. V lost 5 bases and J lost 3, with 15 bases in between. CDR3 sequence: CASSLSRVMTDTQYF. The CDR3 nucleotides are TGTGCCAGCAGCTTAAGTCGGGTAATGACAGATACGCAGTATTTT.

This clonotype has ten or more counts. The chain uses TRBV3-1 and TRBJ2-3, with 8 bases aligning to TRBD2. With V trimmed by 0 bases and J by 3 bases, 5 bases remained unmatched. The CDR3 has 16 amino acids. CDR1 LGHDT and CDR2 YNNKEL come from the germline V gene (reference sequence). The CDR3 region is CASSQEESGGTDTQYF. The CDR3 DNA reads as TGTGCCAGCAGCCAAGAAGAAAGCGGGGGTACAGATACGCAGTATTTT.

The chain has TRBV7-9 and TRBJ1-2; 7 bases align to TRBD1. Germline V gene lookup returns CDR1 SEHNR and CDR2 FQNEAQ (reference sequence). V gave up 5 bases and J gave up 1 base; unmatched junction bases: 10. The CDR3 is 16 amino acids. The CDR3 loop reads CASSTGDSSVNYGYTF. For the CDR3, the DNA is TGTGCCAGCAGCACAGGGGACAGTTCTGTTAACTATGGCTACACCTTC.